Presented here are 16 T cell receptor beta chains from one specimen sequenced in a study of shared clonotypes between healthy human individuals. Naive CD8 cells lacked CD45RO, underwent positive selection for CCR7 and left out terminally differentiated effector memory CD45RA+ cells. TCRdb keeps only in-frame clones here, not all; method: immunoSEQ multiplex PCR. There are under 1 million clones in the sample; about 91% occur only once, and less than 25% lies in the top ten. What was sequenced was naive CD8+ T cells sorted from blood. These receptors all stem from a man aged 25-40 years in good health.

The chain joins TRBV11-2 to TRBJ2-1; D possibly corresponds to TRBD2 (8 bases). The germline gives CDR1 SGHAT, CDR2 FQNNGV. V shed 3 bases and J shed 4 bases, with 22 bases lying between them. The CDR3 covers 18 residues. CDR3 coding DNA: TGTGCCAGCAGCTTCTTCGGGAGGGGGCGTGTGCAGTACAATGAGCAGTTCTTC. Encoded protein: CASSFFGRGRVQYNEQFF.

The chain combines TRBV27 with TRBJ2-3; 8 bases fit TRBD2. V dropped 3 bases and J dropped 2; count of bases not matched to a gene: 1. The CDR3 contains 14 residues. Germline CDR1 is MNHEY and CDR2 is SMNVEV (reference sequence). CDR3 in DNA: TGTGCCAGCAGTTTTAGCGGGAACACAGATACGCAGTATTTT. The encoded protein is CASSFSGNTDTQYF.

The V gene is TRBV4-3, the J gene TRBJ2-5, with D hard to call. The CDR3 length is 15 residues. CDR1 and CDR2 (germline): LGHNA, YSLEER. Trimming left V 3 bases short and J 7 bases short, with 18 bases between. The CDR3 DNA reads as TGCGCCAGCAGCCATCAAAGCCACGGTATACGGACCCAGTACTTC. It is translated as CASSHQSHGIRTQYF.

V is TRBV15 and J is TRBJ2-7; possible D gene TRBD2, 6 bases. CDR1 is LNHNV, CDR2 YYDKDF, per germline (reference sequence). The V end lost 3 bases, the J end lost 3 bases, and 12 bases lay between the germline ends. There are 14 residues in the CDR3. CDR3 protein: CATSRTGDRYEQYF. CDR3 DNA: TGTGCCACCAGCAGGACGGGGGATCGCTACGAGCAGTACTTC.

This clone was observed a single time. This may arise from a read error, as a much more abundant clone is one base away. The V call is TRBV6-5, the J call TRBJ2-7; D not certain. Between the trimmed V and J ends, which lost 5 bases and 4 bases, there was a span of 3 bases. CDR3 length: 10 residues. In germline, CDR1 is MNHEY, CDR2 SVGAGI. The CDR3 sequence: CASSGYEQYF. The CDR3 nucleotides read TGTGCCAGCAGTGGGTACGAGCAGTACTTC.

The V gene is TRBV27, the J gene TRBJ2-7; D could derive from TRBD1 or TRBD2 (6 bases each). The CDR3 runs to 14 residues. The germline V gene has CDR1 MNHEY and CDR2 SMNVEV (reference sequence). V was pared by 3 bases and J by 3 bases, with 12 bases between. In DNA, the CDR3 is TGTGCCAGCAGTTTGGGGGGCCAAGGCTACGAGCAGTACTTC. Amino acids: CASSLGGQGYEQYF.

This clone was recorded a few times. V is TRBV7-6 and J is TRBJ2-2; TRBD2 agrees at 11 bases. V lost 5 bases and J lost 4; bases outside the gene matches: 6. The CDR3 contains 16 residues. Germline CDR1 and CDR2: SGHVS and FNYEAQ. The CDR3 nucleotides are TGTGCCAGCAGCCCGCGACTAGCGGGAAGCACCGGGGAGCTGTTTTTT. It is translated as CASSPRLAGSTGELFF.

The chain uses TRBV5-4 and TRBJ1-2; 8 nucleotides line up with TRBD1. V was pared by 2 bases and J by 6 bases, with 9 bases of the junction left unmatched. Per the germline V gene, CDR1 is SGHNT and CDR2 is YYREEE (reference sequence). This CDR3 region has 15 residues. The CDR3 nucleotides are TGTGCCAGCAGCTTCTGGACAGGGCGGGCTAATGGCTACACCTTC. It specifies CASSFWTGRANGYTF. The full variable domain, in which reference TRBV5-4 and TRBJ1-2 provide the parts outside the CDR3, is ETGVTQSPTHLIKTRGQQVTLRCSSQSGHNTVSWYQQALGQGPQFIFQYYREEENGRGNFPPRFSGLQFPNYSSELNVNALELDDSALYLCASSFWTGRANGYTFGSGTRLTVV.

The CDR3 reads CASSVEGGMVTDTQYF. The DNA for the CDR3 is TGTGCCAGCAGCGTAGAGGGCGGGATGGTGACAGATACGCAGTATTTT. The rearrangement joins TRBV9 to TRBJ2-3, with D tentatively TRBD2 (6 bases). V was shortened by 0 bases and J by 3 bases, with 14 bases between the two germline ends. The CDR3 is 16 residues long. Germline assignment: CDR1 SGDLS and CDR2 YYNGEE.

The table lists this clone with a few counts. The V and J genes are TRBV2 and TRBJ1-5; 11 bases are a match to TRBD1. V dropped 10 bases and J dropped 5; count of bases not matched to a gene: 1. The V gene's germline CDR1 is SNHLY and CDR2 FYNNEI. The CDR3 consists of 12 residues. CDR3 sequence (DNA): TGTGCCACGGGACAGGGGGATCAGCCCCAGCATTTT. Encoded protein: CATGQGDQPQHF.

The chain is built from TRBV28 and TRBJ1-3; D is unresolved. V was shortened by 6 bases and J by 4 bases, with 22 bases between the two germline ends. The CDR3 has 17 residues. Germline values: CDR1 MDHEN, CDR2 SYDVKM. CDR3 protein: CASRITQSGLRGNTIYF. CDR3 DNA: TGTGCCAGCAGAATTACACAATCAGGACTAAGGGGAAACACCATATATTTT.

This clone came up once. J is TRBJ1-1 and V is TRBV7-9; D is undetermined. The CDR3 totals 10 residues. V lost 2 bases and J 6 bases, leaving 1 base between the germline ends. Germline CDR1 is SEHNR and CDR2 is FQNEAQ (reference sequence). CDR3 sequence reads: CASSLSEAFF. CDR3 nucleotide sequence: TGTGCCAGCAGCTTATCTGAAGCTTTCTTT. Together with reference TRBV7-9 and TRBJ1-1, the CDR3 gives the full variable domain: DTGVSQNPRHKITKRGQNVTFRCDPISEHNRLYWYRQTLGQGPEFLTYFQNEAQLEKSRLLSDRFSAERPKGSFSTLEIQRTEQGDSAMYLCASSLSEAFFGQGTRLTVV.

This sequence joins TRBV7-9 and TRBJ2-7; D is ambiguous. CDR1 is SEHNR and CDR2 is FQNEAQ in the germline V gene (reference sequence). Trimming removed 2 bases from V and 3 bases from J, with 8 bases in between. The CDR3 has 13 amino acids. The chain's CDR3 is CASSLFNDYEQYF. The CDR3 DNA is TGTGCCAGCAGCTTATTTAATGACTACGAGCAGTACTTC.

The rearrangement uses TRBV5-1 and TRBJ2-7, with D tentatively TRBD1 or TRBD2 (5 bases each). V gave up 0 bases and J gave up 2 bases, with 9 bases separating them. The CDR3 runs to 14 residues. Germline CDR1 is SGHRS and CDR2 is YFSETQ. Here the CDR3 reads CASSLDGTAYEQYF. The DNA for the CDR3 is TGCGCCAGCAGCTTGGATGGGACCGCCTACGAGCAGTACTTC.

This clone was seen only a few times. This chain links TRBV5-6 with TRBJ2-2; D gene uncertain. The V gene lost 0 bases and the J gene lost 3 bases, with 6 bases spanning the gap. The CDR3 extends over 14 amino acids. Germline-derived CDR1 and CDR2 are SGHDT and YYEEEE. The CDR3 nucleotides are TGTGCCAGCAGCTTGGATGCGGACACCGGGGAGCTGTTTTTT. Amino acid sequence: CASSLDADTGELFF.

As for this clone: Other DNA sequences within the sample encode an identical CDR3. This chain uses TRBV10-3 with TRBJ2-2; D unresolved. The CDR3 extends over 14 amino acids. Germline CDR1 is ENHRY and CDR2 is SYGVKD. Trimming removed 3 bases at V and 1 base at J, with 6 bases between. The CDR3 DNA reads TGTGCCATCAGTGACACGTTGAACACCGGGGAGCTGTTTTTT. Its protein product is CAISDTLNTGELFF.